Ten or more counts support the clone carrying this T cell receptor (beta chain). Its antigen is unidentified. With 3 bases removed from V and 0 bases from J, the gap between germline ends came to 12 bases. Germline CDR1 is LGHNA and CDR2 is YNFKEQ. The CDR3 consists of 15 residues. This specimen belongs to a study of T cell repertoires in cytomegalovirus infection. Study-wide background: Signatures in public TCR beta sequences pointed to both CMV infection and matching HLA type.

TCRdb ran MiXCR on the reads and lists one entry per CDR3 protein. Of hundreds of thousands of distinct CDR3 sequences listed, about 7% are singletons. General observations from the study: There were HLA-C-restricted CMV-specific TCR beta clonotypes dominating the ex vivo response.

The sample comprised PBMCs. V is TRBV4-2 and J is TRBJ2-7; D gene ambiguous. The origin of this receptor is a human donor in good health (CMV status not recorded). Some clones in this sample may be carry-over from other donors' samples. CDR3 DNA sequence: TGTGCCAGCAGCCATCCGGACGGAATCTCCTACGAGCAGTACTTC. Amino acids: CASSHPDGISYEQYF.